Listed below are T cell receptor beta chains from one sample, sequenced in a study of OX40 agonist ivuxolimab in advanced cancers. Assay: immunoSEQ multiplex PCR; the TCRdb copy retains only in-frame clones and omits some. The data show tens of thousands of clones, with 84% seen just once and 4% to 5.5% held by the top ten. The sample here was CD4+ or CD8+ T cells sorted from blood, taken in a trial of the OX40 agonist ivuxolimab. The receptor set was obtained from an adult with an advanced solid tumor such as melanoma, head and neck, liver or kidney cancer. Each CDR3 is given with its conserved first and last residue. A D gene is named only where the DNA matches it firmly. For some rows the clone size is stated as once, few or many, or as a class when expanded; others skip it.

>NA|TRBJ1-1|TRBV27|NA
CASSLSFPRETEAFF
TGTGCCAGCAGTTTATCGTTCCCGAGGGAGACTGAAGCTTTCTTT
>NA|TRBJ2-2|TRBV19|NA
CASSMSQDTGELFF
TGTGCCAGTAGTATGTCTCAGGACACCGGGGAGCTGTTTTTT
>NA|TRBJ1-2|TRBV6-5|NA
CASSPDPYGSYTF
TGTGCCAGCAGTCCCGATCCATACGGCTCCTACACCTTC
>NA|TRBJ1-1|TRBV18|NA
CASSPGHPGEAFF
TGTGCCAGCTCTCCGGGACACCCGGGGGAAGCTTTCTTT
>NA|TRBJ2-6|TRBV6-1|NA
CASSDGKSSGANVLTF
TGTGCCAGCAGTGACGGCAAAAGCTCTGGGGCCAACGTCCTGACTTTC
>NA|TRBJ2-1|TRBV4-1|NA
CASSQETAYNEQFF
TGCGCCAGCAGCCAAGAGACAGCCTACAATGAGCAGTTCTTC
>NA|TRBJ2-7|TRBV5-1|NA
CASSLDLGARSYEQYF
TGCGCCAGCAGCTTGGACCTGGGGGCCCGCTCCTACGAGCAGTACTTC
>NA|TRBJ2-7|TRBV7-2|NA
CASSYPSEYYEQYF
TGTGCCAGCAGCTACCCTAGCGAGTACTACGAGCAGTACTTC
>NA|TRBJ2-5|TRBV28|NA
CASSLGAPSTQYF
TGTGCCAGCAGTTTAGGGGCCCCCTCGACCCAGTACTTC
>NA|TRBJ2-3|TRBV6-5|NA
CASSYTTASFTDTQYF
TGTGCCAGCAGTTACACGACAGCCTCCTTCACAGATACGCAGTATTTT
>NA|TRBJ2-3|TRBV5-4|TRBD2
CASSLGLQHSTDTQYF
TGCGCCAGCAGCTTGGGACTACAACACAGCACAGATACGCAGTATTTT
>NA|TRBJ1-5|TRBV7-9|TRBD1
CASSLGVRGLLSNQPQHF
TGTGCCAGCAGCTTAGGTGTCAGGGGGCTATTAAGCAATCAGCCCCAGCATTTT
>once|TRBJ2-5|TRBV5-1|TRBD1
CASSRPPGQAPRKETQYF
TGCGCCAGCAGCCGCCCCCCTGGACAGGCGCCTAGGAAAGAGACCCAGTACTTC
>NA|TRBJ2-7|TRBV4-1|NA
CASSPVSFWDVSSYEQYF
TGCGCCAGCAGCCCAGTTTCGTTTTGGGACGTTTCCTCCTACGAGCAGTACTTC
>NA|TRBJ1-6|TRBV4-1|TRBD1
CASSQDGTVTPRYSPLHF
TGCGCCAGCAGCCAAGATGGGACAGTAACCCCCCGATATTCACCCCTCCACTTT
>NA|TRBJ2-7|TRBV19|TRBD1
CASSIGTGVYEQYF
TGTGCCAGTTCCATCGGGACAGGGGTCTACGAGCAGTACTTC
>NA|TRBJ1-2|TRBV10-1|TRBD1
CASSGRGDRGQGGYTF
TGCGCCAGCAGCGGAAGGGGGGACAGGGGGCAAGGAGGCTACACCTTC
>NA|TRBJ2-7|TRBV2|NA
CASSEGNAPGEQYF
TGTGCCAGCAGTGAAGGAAACGCACCGGGCGAGCAGTACTTC
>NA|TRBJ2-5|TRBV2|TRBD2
CASSGTSGRPYQETQYF
TGTGCCAGCAGTGGGACTAGCGGGAGGCCGTACCAAGAGACCCAGTACTTC
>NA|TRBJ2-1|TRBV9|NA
CASSADRDPLYSYNEQFF
TGTGCCAGCAGCGCCGATCGGGACCCCTTGTACTCCTACAATGAGCAGTTCTTC
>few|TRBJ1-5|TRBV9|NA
CASSVKPQHF
TGTGCCAGCAGCGTAAAGCCCCAGCATTTT
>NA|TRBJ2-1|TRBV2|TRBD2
CASSEGSGRRYNEQFF
TGTGCCAGCAGTGAAGGGAGCGGGAGGAGATACAATGAGCAGTTCTTC
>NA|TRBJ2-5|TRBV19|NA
CASSPRNQETQYF
TGTGCCAGTAGTCCCCGGAACCAAGAGACCCAGTACTTC
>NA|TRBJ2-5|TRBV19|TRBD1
CASSMGTEETQYF
TGTGCCAGTAGTATGGGGACAGAAGAGACCCAGTACTTC
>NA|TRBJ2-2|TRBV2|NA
CASSGDTGELFF
TGTGCCAGCAGCGGAGACACCGGGGAGCTGTTTTTT
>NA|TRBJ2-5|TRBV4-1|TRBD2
CASSQKLAGVRETQYF
TGCGCCAGCAGCCAAAAGCTAGCGGGAGTCAGGGAGACCCAGTACTTC
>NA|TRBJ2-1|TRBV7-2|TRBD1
CASSTRTGPQEQFF
TGTGCCAGCAGCACTCGGACAGGGCCTCAGGAGCAGTTCTTC
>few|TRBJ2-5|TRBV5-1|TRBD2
CASSLGLAGGSGQETQYF
TGCGCCAGCAGCTTGGGGCTAGCGGGAGGGTCGGGCCAAGAGACCCAGTACTTC
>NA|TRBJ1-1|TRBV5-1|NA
CASSLVPGVNTEAFF
TGCGCCAGCAGCTTGGTGCCAGGGGTGAACACTGAAGCTTTCTTT
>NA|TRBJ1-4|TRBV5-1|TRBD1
CASSWGQGPEKLFF
TGCGCCAGCAGCTGGGGACAGGGGCCGGAAAAACTGTTTTTT
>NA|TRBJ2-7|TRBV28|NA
CASSPAGLSSYEQYF
TGTGCCAGCAGTCCCGCGGGGCTAAGCTCCTACGAGCAGTACTTC
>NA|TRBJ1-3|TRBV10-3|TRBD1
CAISESRTGAGNTIYF
TGTGCCATCAGTGAGTCTAGGACAGGGGCTGGAAACACCATATATTTT
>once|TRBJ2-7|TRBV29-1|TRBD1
CSVDQGAGSEQYF
TGCAGCGTTGATCAGGGGGCGGGGAGCGAGCAGTACTTC
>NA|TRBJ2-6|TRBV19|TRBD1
CASSLQGTSGANVLTF
TGTGCCAGTAGTCTACAGGGGACCTCTGGGGCCAACGTCCTGACTTTC
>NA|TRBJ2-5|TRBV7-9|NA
CASSLGVASPQYF
TGTGCCAGCAGCCTCGGGGTAGCTTCTCCCCAGTACTTC
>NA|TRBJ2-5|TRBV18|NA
CASSPGTVAGSSAETQYF
TGTGCCAGCTCACCAGGGACAGTAGCCGGGAGTAGCGCGGAGACCCAGTACTTC
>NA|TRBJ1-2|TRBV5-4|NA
CASSLWSGWGIYTF
TGTGCCAGCAGCTTGTGGTCGGGGTGGGGGATCTACACCTTC
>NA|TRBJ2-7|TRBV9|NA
CASSAQGATYEQYF
TGTGCCAGCAGCGCGCAGGGTGCAACCTACGAGCAGTACTTC
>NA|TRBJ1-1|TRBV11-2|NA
CASSLGANTEAFF
TGTGCCAGCAGCTTAGGGGCGAACACTGAAGCTTTCTTT
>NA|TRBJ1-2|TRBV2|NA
CAREDRNNYGYTF
TGTGCCAGGGAAGACAGGAATAACTATGGCTACACCTTC
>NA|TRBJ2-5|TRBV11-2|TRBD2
CASSSDGAGQETQYF
TGTGCCAGCAGCTCCGACGGAGCGGGGCAAGAGACCCAGTACTTC
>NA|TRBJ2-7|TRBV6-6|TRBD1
CASSLRDSSSYEQYF
TGTGCCAGCAGTCTCCGGGACAGTAGCTCTTACGAGCAGTACTTC
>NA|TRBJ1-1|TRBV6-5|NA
CASSDSSTNTEAFF
TGTGCCAGCAGCGACAGCAGCACAAACACTGAAGCTTTCTTT
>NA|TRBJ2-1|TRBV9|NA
CASSVGDGTVYEQFF
TGTGCCAGCAGCGTCGGGGATGGGACGGTCTATGAGCAGTTCTTC
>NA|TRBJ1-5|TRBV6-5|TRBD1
CASSRRTGVGQPQHF
TGTGCCAGCAGTCGCAGGACAGGGGTAGGTCAGCCCCAGCATTTT
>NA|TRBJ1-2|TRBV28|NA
CASSWSSGGYTF
TGTGCCAGCAGCTGGTCATCTGGGGGCTACACCTTC
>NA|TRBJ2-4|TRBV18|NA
CASSPPNGGDKNIQYF
TGTGCCAGCTCACCACCTAATGGAGGGGACAAAAACATTCAGTACTTC
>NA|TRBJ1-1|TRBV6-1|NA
CASNFYLNTEAFF
TGTGCCAGCAATTTCTACCTGAACACTGAAGCTTTCTTT
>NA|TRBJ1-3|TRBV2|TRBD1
CASSWGQGAGNTIYF
TGTGCCAGCAGTTGGGGACAGGGCGCCGGAAACACCATATATTTT
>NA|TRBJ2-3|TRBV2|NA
CASSVGPGPDTQYF
TGTGCCAGCAGTGTGGGTCCTGGGCCAGATACGCAGTATTTT
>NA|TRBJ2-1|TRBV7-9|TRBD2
CASSLSGSTSEQFF
TGCGCCAGCAGCTTGAGCGGGAGTACGTCTGAGCAGTTCTTC
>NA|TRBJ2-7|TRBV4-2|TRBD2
CASSQRSGGSSYEQYF
TGTGCCAGCAGCCAACGTAGCGGGGGGTCCTCCTACGAGCAGTACTTC
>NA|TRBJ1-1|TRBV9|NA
CASSVGVGSEAFF
TGTGCCAGCAGCGTCGGGGTGGGCAGTGAAGCTTTCTTT
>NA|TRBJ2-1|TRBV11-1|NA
CASRIRQTHNEQFF
TGTGCCAGCAGGATTAGACAGACCCACAATGAGCAGTTCTTC
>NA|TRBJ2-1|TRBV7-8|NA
CASSLVPGAHEQFF
TGTGCCAGCAGCTTAGTCCCAGGGGCGCATGAGCAGTTCTTC
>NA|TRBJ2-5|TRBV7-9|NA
CASSSQETQYF
TGTGCCAGCAGCTCACAAGAGACCCAGTACTTC
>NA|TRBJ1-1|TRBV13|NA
CASSSTDKNTEAFF
TGTGCCAGCAGCTCGACGGACAAGAACACTGAAGCTTTCTTT
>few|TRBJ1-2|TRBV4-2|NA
CASSQETGDGYTF
TGTGCCAGCAGCCAAGAGACAGGAGATGGCTACACCTTC